This T cell receptor beta chain comes out of a study of immune characterization of retroperitoneal liposarcoma. MiXCR, applied by TCRdb to the PCR reads, yields one record per CDR3 protein. This table has about 10,000 distinct CDR3 sequences, 37% appearing once. There are 13 residues in the CDR3. Germline loops: CDR1 MNHNY, CDR2 SVGAGI (reference sequence). There are many counts of this clonotype. The sequence was obtained from a female donor with retroperitoneal liposarcoma. What was sequenced was tumor tissue. The chain carries TRBV6-6 and TRBJ2-1; D possibly uses TRBD1 or TRBD2 (6 bases each). The DNA matches TRBJ2-7 better at its end, which makes the J call doubtful. The CDR3, as DNA: TGTGCCAGCAGTTACTCATCGGGGGCCGAGCAGTACTTC. Translated: CASSYSSGAEQYF.